The clone carrying this T cell receptor (beta chain) was observed many times. With V trimmed by 5 bases and J by 8 bases, 9 bases remained unmatched. The CDR3 extends over 16 amino acids. Germline lookup yields CDR1 SGHVS and CDR2 FQNEAQ. These data belong to a study of blood T cell repertoires in COVID-19. Study-level information: The United States, Italy and Spain supplied acute and convalescent COVID-19 samples. In each case, the material was cDNA or gDNA derived from T cells, B-cell-depleted T cells, or PBMCs.

Cohort allocation depended upon clinical history that participants reported. In the source study's methods: Nucleated cell number was recorded as an estimate derived from reference gene primer amplification. TCRdb's copy holds only in-frame clones and misses some; the assay was immunoSEQ multiplex PCR. V and J calls and clone size are copied from that table; D and trimming were computed from the DNA. The sample includes about 190,000 clones, roughly 84% of them seen just once. The sequenced sample consisted of PBMCs or T cells enriched from blood (not recorded which). The gene calls are TRBV7-8 and TRBJ2-1; TRBD2 aligns across 13 bases. The sequence derives from a woman in her twenties or thirties who had recovered from COVID-19. CDR3 residues: CASSMRTSGSRDEQFF. In DNA, the CDR3 is TGTGCCAGCAGCATGAGGACTAGCGGGAGTCGGGATGAGCAGTTCTTC.